This T cell receptor beta chain emerged from a study of shared clonotypes between healthy human individuals. The material for each subset, its genomic DNA, was split evenly across several immunoSEQ plates. The assay was immunoSEQ multiplex PCR, and TCRdb's table has in-frame clones only and misses some. The sample records some 2,500,000 clones, roughly 93% being singletons. CDR3 size: 14 residues. Germline V gene data show CDR1 as LNHDA and CDR2 as SQIVND (reference sequence). V lost 6 bases, J lost 4 bases, and 13 bases lay in between. Recent vaccinations or acute infections were absent in the healthy HIV-negative adult donors.

Sample: naive CD4+ T cells from PBMCs. Subset here: CD45RA+ positively selected. The chain has TRBV19 and TRBJ1-5, with D unclear. This clonotype originated in a man aged 18 to 35 in good health. Some clones in this sample may be carry-over from other donors' samples. CDR3 nucleotide sequence: TGTGCCAGTAGCTTAGCTAGTTTTAATCAGCCCCAGCATTTT. Amino acid sequence: CASSLASFNQPQHF.